The 8 T cell receptor beta chains given below trace back to one sample, sequenced in a study of post-analysis software for immune sequencing data. TCR beta cDNA libraries included unique molecular identifiers. TCRdb reanalysed the PCR reads using MiXCR and keeps one entry per CDR3 protein. The sample has hundreds of thousands of distinct CDR3 sequences, 55% to 60% seen once; the top ten hold 11%. Study outcomes and limitations: TRBV segments more frequent in patients than in controls numbered a few and included TRBV5-6, TRBV5-1 and TRBV20-1.

No cognate antigen is known for these TCRs. The sequenced sample consisted of blood. The receptors were sampled from a girl aged 2-10 years with multiple sclerosis.

This chain connects TRBV29-1 to TRBJ2-7, with TRBD2 matching 10 bases. V lost 8 bases and J lost 1; bases outside the gene matches: 5. The CDR3 has 13 amino acids. Germline CDR1 reads SQVTM; CDR2 reads ANQGSEA. The CDR3: CSIGLAVSYEQYF. CDR3 bases: TGCAGCATTGGACTAGCGGTTTCCTACGAGCAGTACTTC.

This clonotype was seen repeatedly, ten times or more. The chain uses TRBV7-2 and TRBJ2-1; D is possibly TRBD1 (6 bases). CDR1 is SGHTA and CDR2 is FQGNSA in the germline V gene. V lost 5 bases, J lost 8 bases, and 16 bases lay in between. This CDR3 spans 14 amino acids. In DNA form, the CDR3 reads TGTGCCAGCAGCCGTCGCACAGGGTTAGATGAGCAGTTCTTC. Amino acids: CASSRRTGLDEQFF.

The chain is built from TRBV7-2 and TRBJ2-5, with D maybe TRBD2 (5 bases). Germline V gene sequence: CDR1 SGHTA, CDR2 FQGNSA. This CDR3 has 14 residues. V lost 1 base and J lost 5, with 11 bases in between. The CDR3 is CTSSLGPGLETQYF. The CDR3 coding sequence is TGTACCAGCAGCTTAGGTCCGGGGTTGGAGACCCAGTACTTC.

This clonotype has a single count. The genes are TRBV11-2 and TRBJ2-2; 7 bases align to TRBD1. Germline assignment: CDR1 SGHAT and CDR2 FQNNGV. V lost 5 bases and J lost 5; bases outside the gene matches: 5. The CDR3 sequence is 14 residues long. The CDR3 DNA sequence: TGTGCCAGCAGCCCGAAGGGGGCGACCGGGGAGCTGTTTTTT. Its protein product is CASSPKGATGELFF.

This clonotype showed up just a few times. This rearrangement joins TRBV4-3 to TRBJ2-3; TRBD2 is a possible D gene (6 bases). This CDR3 region has 16 residues. V gave up 0 bases and J gave up 6 bases, with 16 bases separating them. Germline loops: CDR1 LGHNA, CDR2 YSLEER. The CDR3 DNA reads TGCGCCAGCAGCCAAGATTGGCGGACTAACGCGGATACGCAGTATTTT. Translated, it gives CASSQDWRTNADTQYF.

The rearrangement uses TRBV7-9 and TRBJ2-3; D gene uncertain. V shed 5 bases and J shed 4 bases, with 4 bases lying between them. The CDR3 covers 11 residues. CDR1 and CDR2 (germline): SEHNR, FQNEAQ (reference sequence). The chain's CDR3 is CASSIPDTQYF. CDR3 DNA sequence: TGTGCCAGCAGCATTCCAGATACGCAGTATTTT.

This clonotype came up a few times. CDR3 nucleotides: TGTGCCAGCAGTTTAGCGAATAGCAATGAGCAGTTCTTC. This gives the protein CASSLANSNEQFF. V and J are TRBV12-3 or TRBV12-4 and TRBJ2-1; D not certain. This CDR3 has 13 amino acids. Between the trimmed V and J ends, which lost 0 bases and 6 bases, there was a span of 6 bases.

This clonotype appeared a few times. The CDR3 DNA sequence: TGCGCCAGCAAGGGGGAAGAGACCCAGTACTTC. Its protein product is CASKGEETQYF. V is TRBV5-1 and J is TRBJ2-5; tentatively, D is TRBD1 (6 bases). V was pared by 6 bases and J by 3 bases, with 6 bases between. There are 11 residues in the CDR3. Germline CDR1 and CDR2: SGHRS and YFSETQ.